The text below deals with one T cell receptor (beta chain). What it binds is unknown. The source of the sample is a study of metastatic and nonmetastatic thyroid tumors. The overall study: It was across blood and tumor or nodule tissue from malignant and benign thyroid patients that repertoires were compared.

CDR1 is LGHDT and CDR2 is YNNKEL in the germline V gene (reference sequence). V dropped 7 bases and J dropped 6 bases, with 21 bases sitting between them. The CDR3 is made up of 15 amino acids. Findings of the study overall: For both blood and tumor, malignant thyroid tumors reportedly showed significantly higher TCR beta diversity than benign nodules did.

Original processing methods: The study built a papillary thyroid cancer distant-metastasis classifier from CDR3 differences across clinicopathological groups. Using MiXCR, TCRdb re-called clones from the PCR reads. The V and J calls were determined by TCRdb, not by the authors. The sample includes about 38,000 clones, around 47% of them seen just once. Prior to thyroid surgery, none of the patients had received any treatment. Sequenced: tumor tissue. The gene calls are TRBV3-1 and TRBJ1-2; weak D call: TRBD1 (5 bases). The TCR was taken from a male donor with papillary thyroid cancer or a benign thyroid nodule (not recorded which). Some clones in this sample may be carry-over from other donors' samples. The CDR3 spells CASTPPGRRFNGYTF. CDR3 coding DNA: TGTGCCAGCACCCCTCCAGGGCGACGGTTTAATGGCTACACCTTC.